This T cell receptor (beta chain) was identified in a study of blood T cell repertoires in COVID-19. Assay used: immunoSEQ multiplex PCR; TCRdb lists only in-frame clones, some missing. The table records 200,000 to 250,000 clones, about nine tenths of them present only once. The CDR3 contains 14 residues. V was pared by 8 bases and J by 4 bases, with 14 bases between. Germline assignment: CDR1 SNHLY and CDR2 FYNNEI. This clonotype was sampled from a middle-aged woman with acute or convalescent COVID-19. The sample taken for sequencing was peripheral blood. The V and J genes are TRBV2 and TRBJ2-2; weak D call: TRBD1 (6 bases). This CDR3 reads CASGPQGVTGELFF. The CDR3 DNA reads TGTGCCAGCGGTCCACAGGGTGTCACCGGGGAGCTGTTTTTT.